Below are 17 T cell receptor beta chains sequenced from a single sample in a study of naive and memory T cell subsets (dated by TCRdb to 2016 to 2017). Library method: UMI-ligation and nested PCR. Sequencing was performed on an Illumina MiSeq. An equimolar mix of two oligonucleotides covering both TRBC1 and TRBC2 was used as the beta constant-region primer. Four rounds of PCR were used to amplify ligated cDNA, with nested alpha and beta constant-region primers being used together with the SP2 primer. TCRdb reworked the public reads: Q25 trimming with fastp, MiXCR clone assembly, productive beta chains retained. Every entry covers one CDR3 protein and lists the most common genes and DNA from its rows. In this sample the table shows about 120,000 distinct CDR3 sequences, 35% to 45% of which occur a single time. The ten largest make up approximately 0.87% of the sample. The sample was central memory CD4+ T cells from blood. Taken with the paper, the label for cell subset or site translates to: central memory, CD45RA- CD27+. The receptors originated from a human donor in good health.

This clonotype was detected ten times or more. This chain connects TRBV5-1 to TRBJ2-3; D is ambiguous. From germline, CDR1 is SGHRS and CDR2 YFSETQ. V lost 5 bases, J lost 2 bases, and 12 bases lay in between. The CDR3 sequence is 14 residues long. As DNA, the CDR3 is TGCGCCAGCAGTGGCGGTGATACCACAGATACGCAGTATTTT. This gives the protein CASSGGDTTDTQYF.

In its sample, this clonotype was seen many times. This chain uses TRBV29-1 with TRBJ2-7, with TRBD1 as a possible D gene (6 bases). From germline, CDR1 is SQVTM and CDR2 ANQGSEA. The CDR3 is 12 amino acids. V was cut by 7 bases and J by 1 base, with 11 bases left in between. CDR3 DNA sequence: TGCAGCGCAGGACAGATTTCCTACGAGCAGTACTTC. Its protein product is CSAGQISYEQYF.

The chain links TRBV28 to TRBJ2-7; maybe TRBD2 (5 bases). Trimming removed 5 bases from V and 2 bases from J, with 25 bases in between. The CDR3 spans 18 residues. Germline CDR1 and CDR2: MDHEN and SYDVKM. The CDR3 here is CASSTRGWFSPSTYEQYF. The DNA of the CDR3 is TGTGCCAGCAGTACCCGGGGTTGGTTTAGCCCCTCTACCTACGAGCAGTACTTC. The full variable domain, completed using reference TRBV28 and TRBJ2-7, is DVKVTQSSRYLVKRTGEKVFLECVQDMDHENMFWYRQDPGLGLRLIYFSYDVKMKEKGDIPEGYSVSREKKERFSLILESASTNQTSMYLCASSTRGWFSPSTYEQYFGPGTRLTVT.

The chain combines TRBV29-1 with TRBJ2-7; 7 bases align to TRBD2. CDR3 length equals 13 residues. Germline-derived CDR1 and CDR2 are SQVTM and ANQGSEA. The junction had 6 bases not matched to a gene; V was cut back by 5 bases and J by 2 bases. The CDR3 DNA follows: TGCAGCGTTCAGCGGGGTGCGGCCTACGAGCAGTACTTC. Translated, it gives CSVQRGAAYEQYF.

This clonotype was counted only a few times. V usage is TRBV28 and J usage is TRBJ1-5, with a possible D match to TRBD1 (5 bases). The CDR3 contains 14 residues. V shed 9 bases and J shed 2 bases, with 14 bases lying between them. Per germline, CDR1 MDHEN and CDR2 SYDVKM. The CDR3 is CASFSGAGNQPQHF. CDR3 in DNA: TGTGCCAGTTTCAGCGGGGCTGGCAATCAGCCCCAGCATTTT. The full variable domain, rest sourced from reference TRBV28 and TRBJ1-5, is DVKVTQSSRYLVKRTGEKVFLECVQDMDHENMFWYRQDPGLGLRLIYFSYDVKMKEKGDIPEGYSVSREKKERFSLILESASTNQTSMYLCASFSGAGNQPQHFGDGTRLSIL.

Only a few counts were recorded for this clonotype. The chain employs TRBV6-6 and TRBJ2-4; 7 nucleotides align to TRBD1. Germline CDR1 reads MNHNY; CDR2 reads SVGAGI (reference sequence). CDR3 length equals 14 residues. With V trimmed by 0 bases and J by 8 bases, 4 bases remained unmatched. The CDR3 region has the DNA TGTGCCAGCAGTTACTCCGGGACAGTATACATTCAGTACTTC. Its protein is CASSYSGTVYIQYF.

J is TRBJ2-1 and V is TRBV28; TRBD1 agrees at 7 bases. Germline CDR1 MDHEN, CDR2 SYDVKM. V shed 4 bases and J 4 bases; nucleotides not matched to a gene: 10. CDR3 size: 16 residues. In nucleotides, the CDR3 is TGTGCCAGCAGTTACCAAATACCGGGACAGTACAATGAGCAGTTCTTC. Amino acids: CASSYQIPGQYNEQFF.

J is TRBJ2-3 and V is TRBV20-1; TRBD1 or TRBD2 may be the D gene (5 bases each). CDR1 DFQATT and CDR2 SNEGSKA come from the germline V gene (reference sequence). V lost 3 bases and J lost 2, with 15 bases in between. The CDR3 covers 15 residues. This chain's CDR3 is CSARGPPGNTDTQYF. The CDR3 DNA sequence: TGCAGTGCTAGGGGGCCCCCGGGGAACACAGATACGCAGTATTTT.

In its sample, this clonotype was seen a few times. This chain uses TRBV20-1 with TRBJ1-3, with 7 bases fitting TRBD1. V shed 3 bases and J 1 base; nucleotides not matched to a gene: 3. The CDR3 consists of 14 residues. Germline CDR1 is DFQATT and CDR2 is SNEGSKA (reference sequence). CDR3 coding DNA: TGCAGTGCTAGCGGGACAGAGTCTGGAAACACCATATATTTT. It specifies CSASGTESGNTIYF.

This chain uses TRBV5-1 with TRBJ1-1; TRBD1 might be the D (6 bases). V gave up 8 bases and J gave up 1 base, with 9 bases separating them. This CDR3 has 12 amino acids. Germline V gives CDR1 SGHRS, CDR2 YFSETQ. Here the CDR3 reads CASKQGNTEAFF. The CDR3, as DNA: TGCGCCAGTAAACAGGGGAACACTGAAGCTTTCTTT.

The CDR3 DNA follows: TGCGCCAGCAGCCCCTCCGGGACAGGGCTGAGCTACACCTTC. This encodes CASSPSGTGLSYTF. V and J are TRBV4-3 and TRBJ1-2; 9 positions match TRBD1. Germline values: CDR1 LGHNA, CDR2 YSLEER. V trimming: 4 bases; J trimming: 9 bases; junction bases outside the gene matches: 9. This CDR3 has 14 amino acids.

The chain recombines TRBV30 with TRBJ2-7, with D possibly TRBD2 on 5 matching bases. The CDR3 is 12 residues long. Germline V lookup: CDR1 GTSNPN, CDR2 SVGIG (reference sequence). V shed 1 base and J shed 5 bases, with 9 bases lying between them. This CDR3 reads CAWSGGPHEQYF. For the CDR3, the DNA is TGTGCCTGGAGTGGCGGGCCCCACGAGCAGTACTTC.

The chain employs TRBV29-1 and TRBJ1-2; D might be TRBD1 (5 bases). This CDR3 comprises 13 residues. Germline V gives CDR1 SQVTM, CDR2 ANQGSEA. CDR3 sequence: CSILERQSYGYTF. The CDR3 nucleotides read TGCTCCATACTCGAGAGACAGAGCTATGGCTACACCTTC.

The rearrangement links TRBV29-1 to TRBJ1-2; unclear D gene. The ends were cut back, 3 bases at V and 5 bases at J, with 25 bases in the middle. CDR1 is SQVTM and CDR2 is ANQGSEA in the germline V gene. The CDR3 is 17 amino acids. The chain's CDR3 is CSVDWRAAAYQKYGYTF. In DNA form, the CDR3 reads TGCAGCGTTGATTGGAGGGCCGCCGCATACCAGAAATATGGCTACACCTTC.

This clonotype was detected only once. The chain joins TRBV12-3 or TRBV12-4 to TRBJ2-4, with 7 bases aligning to TRBD1. The V gene end was trimmed by 7 bases and the J gene end by 4 bases; junction bases not matched to a gene: 7. The CDR3 contains 14 residues. CDR3 DNA sequence: TGTGCCAGCACCAGGGACAGCCGGAAAAACATTCAGTACTTC. It translates to CASTRDSRKNIQYF.

At least ten counts were recorded for this clonotype. The genes are TRBV30 and TRBJ2-1; D is perhaps TRBD2 (5 bases). Germline V gives CDR1 GTSNPN, CDR2 SVGIG (reference sequence). The CDR3 runs to 14 residues. Between the trimmed V and J ends, which lost 3 bases and 7 bases, there was a span of 16 bases. The CDR3 nucleotides read TGTGCCTGGAGACCACTAGTGTTTATGAATGAGCAGTTCTTC. Translated: CAWRPLVFMNEQFF.

This clonotype turned up a few times. The chain is built from TRBV6-1 and TRBJ2-5, with TRBD1 matching 7 bases. CDR1 and CDR2 (germline): MNHNS, SASEGT. V trimming: 4 bases; J trimming: 4 bases; junction bases outside the gene matches: 3. The CDR3 spans 13 residues. The CDR3 loop reads CASSVNRGETQYF. CDR3 DNA: TGTGCCAGCAGTGTCAACAGGGGAGAGACCCAGTACTTC.